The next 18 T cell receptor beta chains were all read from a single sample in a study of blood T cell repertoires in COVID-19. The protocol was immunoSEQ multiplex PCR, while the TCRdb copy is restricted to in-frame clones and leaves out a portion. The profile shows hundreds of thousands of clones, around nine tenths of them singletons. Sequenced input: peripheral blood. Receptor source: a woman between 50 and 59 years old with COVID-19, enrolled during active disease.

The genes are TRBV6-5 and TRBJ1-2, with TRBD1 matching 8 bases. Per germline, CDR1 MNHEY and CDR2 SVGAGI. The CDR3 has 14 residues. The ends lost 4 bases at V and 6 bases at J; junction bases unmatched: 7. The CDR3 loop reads CASSLDRGSHGYTF. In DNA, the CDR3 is TGTGCCAGCAGTTTAGACAGGGGCAGCCATGGCTACACCTTC.

The chain's CDR3 is CASSRLAESHRTQYF. The CDR3 coding sequence is TGCGCCAGCAGCCGCCTCGCCGAATCCCACAGAACGCAGTATTTT. V usage is TRBV5-1 and J usage is TRBJ2-3; D call uncertain. The CDR3 is made up of 15 amino acids. Between the trimmed V and J ends, which lost 4 bases and 9 bases, there was a span of 21 bases. CDR1 and CDR2 from the germline V gene are SGHRS and YFSETQ.

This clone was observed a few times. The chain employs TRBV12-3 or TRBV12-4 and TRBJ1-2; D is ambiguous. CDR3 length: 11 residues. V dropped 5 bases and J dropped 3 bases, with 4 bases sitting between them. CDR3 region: CASSPDYGYTF. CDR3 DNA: TGTGCCAGCAGTCCAGACTATGGCTACACCTTC.

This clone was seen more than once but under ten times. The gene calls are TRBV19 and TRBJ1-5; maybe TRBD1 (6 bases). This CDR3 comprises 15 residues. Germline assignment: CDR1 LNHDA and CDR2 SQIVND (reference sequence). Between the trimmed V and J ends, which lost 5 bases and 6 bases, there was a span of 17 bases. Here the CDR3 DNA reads TGTGCCAGTAGTTGGGGAGGGGGAGAAGGTCAGCCCCAGCATTTT. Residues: CASSWGGGEGQPQHF.

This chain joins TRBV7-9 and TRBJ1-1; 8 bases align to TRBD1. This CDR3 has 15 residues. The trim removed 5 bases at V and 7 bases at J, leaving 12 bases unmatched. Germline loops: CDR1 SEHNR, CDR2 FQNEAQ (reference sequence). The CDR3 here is CASSPTGGRFGEAFF. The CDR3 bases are TGTGCCAGCAGCCCCACAGGGGGGCGGTTCGGTGAAGCTTTCTTT.

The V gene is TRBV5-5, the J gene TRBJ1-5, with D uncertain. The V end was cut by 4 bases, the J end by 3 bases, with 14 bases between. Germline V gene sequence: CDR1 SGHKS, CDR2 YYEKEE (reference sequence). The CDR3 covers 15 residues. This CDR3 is CASSRAAGPNQPQHF. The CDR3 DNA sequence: TGTGCCAGCAGCCGAGCCGCGGGTCCCAATCAGCCCCAGCATTTT.

The CDR3 sequence: CASGLVPPLAGMPDTQYF. The CDR3 region has the DNA TGTGCTAGTGGTTTGGTACCTCCACTAGCGGGGATGCCAGATACGCAGTATTTT. This chain connects TRBV12-5 to TRBJ2-3; 10 nucleotides agree with TRBD2. With 0 bases clipped from V and 4 bases from J, the junction kept 10 bases outside the gene matches. The CDR3 is 18 amino acids. Germline values: CDR1 LGHNT, CDR2 FRNRAP.

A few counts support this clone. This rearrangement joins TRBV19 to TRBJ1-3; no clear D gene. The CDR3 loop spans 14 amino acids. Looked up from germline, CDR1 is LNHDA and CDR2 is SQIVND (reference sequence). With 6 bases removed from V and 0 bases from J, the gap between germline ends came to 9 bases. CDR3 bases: TGTGCCAGTAGGGACGGAGGCTCTGGAAACACCATATATTTT. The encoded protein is CASRDGGSGNTIYF.

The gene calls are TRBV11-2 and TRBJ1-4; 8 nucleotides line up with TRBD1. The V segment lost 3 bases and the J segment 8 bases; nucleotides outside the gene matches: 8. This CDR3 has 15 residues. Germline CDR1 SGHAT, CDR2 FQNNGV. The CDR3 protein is CASSFDGQGSEKLFF. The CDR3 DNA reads TGTGCCAGCAGCTTCGATGGACAGGGTAGCGAAAAACTGTTTTTT. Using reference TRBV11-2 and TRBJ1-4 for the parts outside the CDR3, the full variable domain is EAGVAQSPRYKIIEKRQSVAFWCNPISGHATLYWYQQILGQGPKLLIQFQNNGVVDDSQLPKDRFSAERLKGVDSTLKIQPAKLEDSAVYLCASSFDGQGSEKLFFGSGTQLSVL.

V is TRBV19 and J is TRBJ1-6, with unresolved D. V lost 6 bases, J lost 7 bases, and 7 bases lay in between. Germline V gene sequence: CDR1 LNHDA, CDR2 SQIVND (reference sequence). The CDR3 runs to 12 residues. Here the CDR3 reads CASSTRNSPLHF. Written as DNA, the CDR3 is TGTGCCAGTAGCACCCGGAATTCACCCCTCCACTTT.

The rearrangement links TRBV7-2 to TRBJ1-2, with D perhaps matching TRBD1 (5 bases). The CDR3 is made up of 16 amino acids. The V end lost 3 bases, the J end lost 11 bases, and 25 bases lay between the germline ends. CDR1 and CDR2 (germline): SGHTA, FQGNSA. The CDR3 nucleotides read TGTGCCAGCAGCTTGATGGATATTGCCCTGGGGGGAAGTTACACCTTC. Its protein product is CASSLMDIALGGSYTF.

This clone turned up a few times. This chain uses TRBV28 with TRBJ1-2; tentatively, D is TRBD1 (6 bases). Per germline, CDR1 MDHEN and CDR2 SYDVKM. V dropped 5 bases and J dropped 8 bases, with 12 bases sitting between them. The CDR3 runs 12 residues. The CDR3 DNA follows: TGTGCCAGCAGTATACGACAGGACGGCTACACCTTC. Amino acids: CASSIRQDGYTF.

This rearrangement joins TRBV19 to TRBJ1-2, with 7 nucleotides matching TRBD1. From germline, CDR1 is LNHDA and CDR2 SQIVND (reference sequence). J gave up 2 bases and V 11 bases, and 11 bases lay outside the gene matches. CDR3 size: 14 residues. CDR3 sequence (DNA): TGTGCCTGCCGGGACAGTACTATCAACTATGGCTACACCTTC. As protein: CACRDSTINYGYTF. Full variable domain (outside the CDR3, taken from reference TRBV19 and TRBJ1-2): DGGITQSPKYLFRKEGQNVTLSCEQNLNHDAMYWYRQDPGQGLRLIYYSQIVNDFQKGDIAEGYSVSREKKESFPLTVTSAQKNPTAFYLCACRDSTINYGYTFGSGTRLTVV.

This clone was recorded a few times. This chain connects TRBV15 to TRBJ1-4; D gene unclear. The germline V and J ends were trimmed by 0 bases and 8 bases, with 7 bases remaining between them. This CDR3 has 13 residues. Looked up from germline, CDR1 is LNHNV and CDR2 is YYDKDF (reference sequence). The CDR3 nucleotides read TGTGCCACCAGCAGAGATGCGGAGGAAAAACTGTTTTTT. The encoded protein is CATSRDAEEKLFF.

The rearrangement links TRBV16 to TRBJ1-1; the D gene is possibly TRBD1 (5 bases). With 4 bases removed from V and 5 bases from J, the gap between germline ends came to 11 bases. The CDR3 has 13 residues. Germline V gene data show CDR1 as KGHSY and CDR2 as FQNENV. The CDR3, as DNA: TGTGCCAGCAGCCCGCGGGGGGGGACTGAAGCTTTCTTT. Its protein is CASSPRGGTEAFF.

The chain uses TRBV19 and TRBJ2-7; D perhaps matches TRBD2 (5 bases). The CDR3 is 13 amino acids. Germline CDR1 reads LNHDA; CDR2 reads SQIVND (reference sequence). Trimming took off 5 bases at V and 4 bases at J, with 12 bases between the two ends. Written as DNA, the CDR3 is TGTGCCAGTAGTCTCGGACTGAGTTACGAGCAGTACTTC. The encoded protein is CASSLGLSYEQYF.

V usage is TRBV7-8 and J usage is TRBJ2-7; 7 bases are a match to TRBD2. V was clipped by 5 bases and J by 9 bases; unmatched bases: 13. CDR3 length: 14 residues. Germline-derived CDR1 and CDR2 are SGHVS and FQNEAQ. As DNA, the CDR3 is TGTGCCAGCAGCCAGGACGGCGGGGGATCGGCGCAGTACTTC. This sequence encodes CASSQDGGGSAQYF.

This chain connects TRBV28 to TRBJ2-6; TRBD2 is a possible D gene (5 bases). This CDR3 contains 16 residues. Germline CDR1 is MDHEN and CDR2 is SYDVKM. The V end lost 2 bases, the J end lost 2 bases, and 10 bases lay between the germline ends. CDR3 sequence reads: CASSLPGFAGANVLTF. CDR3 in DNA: TGTGCCAGCAGTTTACCGGGGTTCGCTGGGGCCAACGTCCTGACTTTC.